This T cell receptor (beta chain) was captured in a study of early T cells in non-severe SARS-CoV-2 infection. Turning to this clonotype: Its antigen is not known.

The CDR3 has 14 residues. The V and J ends lost 8 bases and 2 bases respectively, with 17 bases between them. The germline CDR1 and CDR2 sequences are SQVTM and ANQGSEA. Findings and caveats of the study: Sequences matched to VDJdb favored anti-spike CD8 responses, while private and CD4 specificities were missed.

MiXCR, applied by TCRdb to the 5' RACE reads, yields one record per CDR3 protein. The sample holds about 110,000 distinct CDR3 sequences, around 13% seen once. The chain carries TRBV29-1 and TRBJ2-3; D is perhaps TRBD2 (7 bases). The clonotype originates from an adult who was a healthcare worker with PCR-confirmed SARS-CoV-2 infection or an uninfected control (not recorded which). Sequenced material: whole blood, taken at baseline. CDR3: CSFPLGGATDTQYF. The DNA for the CDR3 is TGCAGCTTCCCTCTGGGGGGGGCCACAGATACGCAGTATTTT.